This record concerns one TCR beta chain sequence. As yet, its antigen is unknown. Assay used: immunoSEQ multiplex PCR; TCRdb lists only in-frame clones, some missing. Here the sample spans about 52,000 clones, around nine tenths being singletons. This entry is derived from a study of T cells in localized non-small cell lung cancer. The ends lost 5 bases at V and 3 bases at J; junction bases unmatched: 3. Germline-derived CDR1 and CDR2 are SGHTA and FQGTGA. CDR3 length: 13 amino acids. The study, taken as a whole, reports: A median of around 60 of the top 100 tumor clones appeared in adjacent lung, which was paired and uninvolved.

The receptor's source is a female donor with stage II lung adenocarcinoma. Sequenced material: PBMCs, taken before any cancer treatment. The rearrangement links TRBV7-3 to TRBJ1-2, with 7 positions matching TRBD1. CDR3 nucleotides: TGTGCCAGCAGCCGGGACAGCTACTATGGCTACACCTTC. It translates to CASSRDSYYGYTF.